The clone carrying this TCR beta chain was counted a few times. The source of the sample is a study of blood T cell repertoires in COVID-19. Study-wide background: Both acute and convalescent COVID-19 samples were obtained from the United States, Italy and Spain. PBMCs, B-cell-depleted T cells, or T cells provided the cDNA or gDNA that made up the material.

In the original processing: Estimates of nucleated cell counts were drawn from the amplification of reference gene primers. The protocol was immunoSEQ multiplex PCR, while the TCRdb copy is restricted to in-frame clones and leaves out a portion. That table gives V, J and clone size, and the DNA gave D and trimming. The top ten clones hold 6.5% to 7% of a sample with 350,000 to 400,000 clones, around 90% of them seen once. This CDR3 contains 15 residues. The germline V gene has CDR1 LNHNV and CDR2 YYDKDF (reference sequence). Trimming removed 5 bases from V and 1 base from J; junction bases left unmatched: 5.

V is TRBV15 and J is TRBJ1-2, with 9 bases lining up with TRBD1. Source material: peripheral blood. This clonotype was sampled from a man aged 18 to 29 with active or convalescent COVID-19. CDR3 residues: CATSENRGLNYGYTF. The CDR3 DNA is TGTGCCACCAGCGAAAACAGGGGGCTTAACTATGGCTACACCTTC. The full variable domain, completed using reference TRBV15 and TRBJ1-2, is DAMVIQNPRYQVTQFGKPVTLSCSQTLNHNVMYWYQQKSSQAPKLLFHYYDKDFNNEADTPDNFQSRRPNTSFCFLDIRSPGLGDTAMYLCATSENRGLNYGYTFGSGTRLTVV.